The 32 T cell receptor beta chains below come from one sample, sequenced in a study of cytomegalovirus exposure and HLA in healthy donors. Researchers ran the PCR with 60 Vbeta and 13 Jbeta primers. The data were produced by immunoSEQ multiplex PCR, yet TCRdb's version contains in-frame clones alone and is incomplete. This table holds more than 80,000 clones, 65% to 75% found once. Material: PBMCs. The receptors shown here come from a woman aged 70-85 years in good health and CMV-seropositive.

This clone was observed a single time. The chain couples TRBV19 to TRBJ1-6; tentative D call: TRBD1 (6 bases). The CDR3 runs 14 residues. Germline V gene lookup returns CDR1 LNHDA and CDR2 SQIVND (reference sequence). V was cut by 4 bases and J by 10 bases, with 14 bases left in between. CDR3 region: CASSNQGFGSPLHF. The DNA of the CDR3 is TGTGCCAGTAGTAACCAGGGGTTTGGGTCACCCCTCCACTTT.

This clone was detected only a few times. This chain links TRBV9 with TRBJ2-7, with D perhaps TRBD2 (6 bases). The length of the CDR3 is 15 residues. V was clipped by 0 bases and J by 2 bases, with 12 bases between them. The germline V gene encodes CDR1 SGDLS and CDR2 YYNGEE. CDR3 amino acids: CASSVGPGGAYEQYF. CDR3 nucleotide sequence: TGTGCCAGCAGCGTAGGCCCCGGAGGGGCCTACGAGCAGTACTTC.

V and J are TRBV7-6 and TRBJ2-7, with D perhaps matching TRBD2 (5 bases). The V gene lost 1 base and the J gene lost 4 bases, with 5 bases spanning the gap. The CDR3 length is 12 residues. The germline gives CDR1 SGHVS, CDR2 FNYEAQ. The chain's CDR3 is CASSLERYEQYF. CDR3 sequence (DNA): TGTGCCAGCAGCTTAGAGCGGTACGAGCAGTACTTC.

For the CDR3, the DNA is TGCGCCAGCAGCTCTGGGTCCGAGGCAAGGCAAGAGACCCAGTACTTC. It codes for CASSSGSEARQETQYF. The chain employs TRBV5-1 and TRBJ2-5; no clear D gene. The CDR3 loop spans 16 amino acids. Germline V gene lookup returns CDR1 SGHRS and CDR2 YFSETQ. Trimming left V 3 bases short and J 2 bases short, with 17 bases between.

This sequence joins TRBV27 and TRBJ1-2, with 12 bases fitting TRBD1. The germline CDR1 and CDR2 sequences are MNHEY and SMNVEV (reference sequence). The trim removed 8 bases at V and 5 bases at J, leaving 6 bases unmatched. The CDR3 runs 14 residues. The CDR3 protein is CASGTGGLEYGYTF. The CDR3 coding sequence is TGTGCCAGCGGGACAGGGGGCCTCGAATATGGCTACACCTTC.

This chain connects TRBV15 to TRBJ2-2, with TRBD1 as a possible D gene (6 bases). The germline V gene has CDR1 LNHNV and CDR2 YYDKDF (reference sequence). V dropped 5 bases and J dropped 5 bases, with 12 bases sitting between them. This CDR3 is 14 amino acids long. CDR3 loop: CATSLQGVTGELFF. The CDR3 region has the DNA TGTGCCACCAGCCTACAGGGTGTAACCGGGGAGCTGTTTTTT. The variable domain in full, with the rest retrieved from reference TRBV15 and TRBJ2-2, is DAMVIQNPRYQVTQFGKPVTLSCSQTLNHNVMYWYQQKSSQAPKLLFHYYDKDFNNEADTPDNFQSRRPNTSFCFLDIRSPGLGDTAMYLCATSLQGVTGELFFGEGSRLTVL.

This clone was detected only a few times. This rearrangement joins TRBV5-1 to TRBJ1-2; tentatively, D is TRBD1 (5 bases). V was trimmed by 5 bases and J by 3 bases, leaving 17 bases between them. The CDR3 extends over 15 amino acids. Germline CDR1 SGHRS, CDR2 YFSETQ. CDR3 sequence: CASRQGQMLYYGYTF. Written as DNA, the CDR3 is TGCGCCAGCAGACAAGGACAAATGCTCTACTATGGCTACACCTTC.

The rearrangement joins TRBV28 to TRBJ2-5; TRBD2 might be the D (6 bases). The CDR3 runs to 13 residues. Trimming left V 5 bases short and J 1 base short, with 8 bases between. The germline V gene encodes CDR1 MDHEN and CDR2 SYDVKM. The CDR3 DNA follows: TGTGCCAGCAGTCCCGGGGGCCAAGAGACCCAGTACTTC. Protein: CASSPGGQETQYF.

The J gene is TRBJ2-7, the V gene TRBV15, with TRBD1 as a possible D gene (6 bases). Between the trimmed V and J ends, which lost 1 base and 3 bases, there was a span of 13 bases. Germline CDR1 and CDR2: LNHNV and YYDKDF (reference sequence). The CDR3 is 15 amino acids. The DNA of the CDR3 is TGTGCCACCAGCAGAGGGGGGCTTAGGGACTACGAGCAGTACTTC. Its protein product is CATSRGGLRDYEQYF.

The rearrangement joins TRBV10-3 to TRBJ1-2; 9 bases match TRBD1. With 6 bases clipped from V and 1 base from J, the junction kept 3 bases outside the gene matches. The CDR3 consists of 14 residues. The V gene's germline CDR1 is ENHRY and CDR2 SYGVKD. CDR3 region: CAISPGQGNYGYTF. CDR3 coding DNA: TGTGCCATCAGCCCGGGACAGGGTAACTATGGCTACACCTTC.

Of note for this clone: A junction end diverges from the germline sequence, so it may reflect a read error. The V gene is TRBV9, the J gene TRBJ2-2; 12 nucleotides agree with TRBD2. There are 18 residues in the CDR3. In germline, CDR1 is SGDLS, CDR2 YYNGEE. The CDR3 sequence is CVSSPNLAGGRGTGELFF. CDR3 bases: TGTGTCAGCAGCCCCAACCTAGCGGGGGGGCGGGGTACCGGGGAGCTGTTTTTT.

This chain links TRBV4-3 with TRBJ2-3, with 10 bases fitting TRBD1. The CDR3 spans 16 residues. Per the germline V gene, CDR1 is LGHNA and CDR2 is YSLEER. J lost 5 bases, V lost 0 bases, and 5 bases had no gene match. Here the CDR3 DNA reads TGCGCCAGCAGCCAAGATTCCGGGACAGGGGTAGATACGCAGTATTTT. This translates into CASSQDSGTGVDTQYF.

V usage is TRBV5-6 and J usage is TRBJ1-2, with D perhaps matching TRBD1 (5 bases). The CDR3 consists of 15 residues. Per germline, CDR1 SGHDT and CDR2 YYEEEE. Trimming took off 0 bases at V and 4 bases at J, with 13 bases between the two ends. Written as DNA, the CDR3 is TGTGCCAGCAGCTTGGATCGGGGGAACCTCTATGGCTACACCTTC. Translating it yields CASSLDRGNLYGYTF.

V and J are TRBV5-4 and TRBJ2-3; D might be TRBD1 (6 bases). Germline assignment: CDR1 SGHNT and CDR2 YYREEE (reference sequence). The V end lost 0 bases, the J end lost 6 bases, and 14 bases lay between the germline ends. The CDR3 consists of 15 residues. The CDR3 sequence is CASSLGQEAPDTQYF. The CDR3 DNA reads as TGTGCCAGCAGCTTGGGACAGGAGGCCCCGGATACGCAGTATTTT.

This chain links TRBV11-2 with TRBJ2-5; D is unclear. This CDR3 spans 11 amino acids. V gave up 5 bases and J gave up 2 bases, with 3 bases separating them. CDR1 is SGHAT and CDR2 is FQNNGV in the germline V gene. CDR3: CASSVQETQYF. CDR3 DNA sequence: TGTGCCAGCAGCGTACAAGAGACCCAGTACTTC. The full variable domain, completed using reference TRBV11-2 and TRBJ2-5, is EAGVAQSPRYKIIEKRQSVAFWCNPISGHATLYWYQQILGQGPKLLIQFQNNGVVDDSQLPKDRFSAERLKGVDSTLKIQPAKLEDSAVYLCASSVQETQYFGPGTRLLVL.

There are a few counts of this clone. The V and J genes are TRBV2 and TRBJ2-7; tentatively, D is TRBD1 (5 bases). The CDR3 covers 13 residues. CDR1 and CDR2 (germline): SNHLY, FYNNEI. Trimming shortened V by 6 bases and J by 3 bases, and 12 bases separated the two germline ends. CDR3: CASSLDTNYEQYF. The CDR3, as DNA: TGTGCCAGCAGCTTGGACACAAACTACGAGCAGTACTTC.

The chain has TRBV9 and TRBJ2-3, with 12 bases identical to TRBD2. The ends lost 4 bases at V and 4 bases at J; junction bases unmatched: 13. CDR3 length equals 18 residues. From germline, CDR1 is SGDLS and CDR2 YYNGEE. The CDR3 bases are TGTGCCAGCAGCCAAAAACCGCTACTAGCGGGGGGCCCAGATACGCAGTATTTT. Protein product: CASSQKPLLAGGPDTQYF.

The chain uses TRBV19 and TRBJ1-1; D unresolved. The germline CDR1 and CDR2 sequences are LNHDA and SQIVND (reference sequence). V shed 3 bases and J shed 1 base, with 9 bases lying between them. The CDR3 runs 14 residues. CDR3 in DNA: TGTGCCAGTAGTATCCGGACTGGGAACACTGAAGCTTTCTTT. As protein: CASSIRTGNTEAFF.

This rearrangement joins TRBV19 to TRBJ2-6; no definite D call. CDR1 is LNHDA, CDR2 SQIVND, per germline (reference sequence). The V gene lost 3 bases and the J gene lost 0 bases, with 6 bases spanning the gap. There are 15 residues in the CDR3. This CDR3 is CASSMGPSGANVLTF. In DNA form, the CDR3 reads TGTGCCAGTAGTATGGGCCCCTCTGGGGCCAACGTCCTGACTTTC.

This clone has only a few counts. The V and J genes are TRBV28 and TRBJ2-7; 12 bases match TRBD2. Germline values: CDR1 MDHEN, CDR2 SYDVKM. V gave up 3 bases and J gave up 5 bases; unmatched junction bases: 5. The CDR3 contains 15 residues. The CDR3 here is CASSLTTSGSHEQYF. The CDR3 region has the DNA TGTGCCAGCAGTTTGACGACTAGCGGGAGCCACGAGCAGTACTTC. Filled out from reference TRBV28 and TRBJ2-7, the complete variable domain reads DVKVTQSSRYLVKRTGEKVFLECVQDMDHENMFWYRQDPGLGLRLIYFSYDVKMKEKGDIPEGYSVSREKKERFSLILESASTNQTSMYLCASSLTTSGSHEQYFGPGTRLTVT.

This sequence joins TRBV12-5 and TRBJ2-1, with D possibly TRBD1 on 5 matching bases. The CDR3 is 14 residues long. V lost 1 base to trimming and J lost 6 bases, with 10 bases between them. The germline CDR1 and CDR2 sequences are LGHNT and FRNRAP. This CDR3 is CASGLGQGSNEQFF. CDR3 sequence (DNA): TGTGCTAGTGGTTTGGGTCAGGGTTCCAATGAGCAGTTCTTC.

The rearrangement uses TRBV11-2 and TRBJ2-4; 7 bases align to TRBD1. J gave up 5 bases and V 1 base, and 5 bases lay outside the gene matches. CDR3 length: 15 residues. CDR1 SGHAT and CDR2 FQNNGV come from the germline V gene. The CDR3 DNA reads TGTGCCAGCAGCTTAGGCTACGGGACAGAAAACATTCAGTACTTC. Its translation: CASSLGYGTENIQYF.

This CDR3 reads CASSFGLAGTTDTQYF. The CDR3 coding sequence is TGCGCCAGCAGCTTTGGACTAGCGGGAACCACAGATACGCAGTATTTT. The chain employs TRBV5-1 and TRBJ2-3; TRBD2 agrees at 12 bases. The V and J ends lost 2 bases and 2 bases, in that order; junction bases with no gene match: 3. The CDR3 has 16 residues. Germline V gene data show CDR1 as SGHRS and CDR2 as YFSETQ. Full variable domain (outside the CDR3, taken from reference TRBV5-1 and TRBJ2-3): KAGVTQTPRYLIKTRGQQVTLSCSPISGHRSVSWYQQTPGQGLQFLFEYFSETQRNKGNFPGRFSGRQFSNSRSEMNVSTLELGDSALYLCASSFGLAGTTDTQYFGPGTRLTVL.

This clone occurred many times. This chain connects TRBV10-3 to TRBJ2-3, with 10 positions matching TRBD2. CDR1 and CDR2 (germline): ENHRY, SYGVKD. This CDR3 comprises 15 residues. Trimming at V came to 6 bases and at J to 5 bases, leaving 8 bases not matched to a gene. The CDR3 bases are TGTGCCATCAGAAACTCAGCGGGGGGGCAAGATACGCAGTATTTT. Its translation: CAIRNSAGGQDTQYF.

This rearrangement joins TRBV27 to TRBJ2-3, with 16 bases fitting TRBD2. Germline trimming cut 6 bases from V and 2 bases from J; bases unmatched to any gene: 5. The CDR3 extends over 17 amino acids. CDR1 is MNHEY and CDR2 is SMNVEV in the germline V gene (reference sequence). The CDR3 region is CASRGTSGGGFTDTQYF. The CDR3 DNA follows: TGTGCCAGCAGGGGGACTAGCGGGGGGGGCTTCACAGATACGCAGTATTTT.

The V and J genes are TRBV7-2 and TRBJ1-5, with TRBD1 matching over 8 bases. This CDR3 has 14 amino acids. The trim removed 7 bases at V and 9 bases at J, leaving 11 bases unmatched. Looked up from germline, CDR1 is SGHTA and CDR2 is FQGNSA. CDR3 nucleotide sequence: TGTGCCAGCACCAGGGGGCAGGGGGAAACGCCCCAGCATTTT. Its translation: CASTRGQGETPQHF.

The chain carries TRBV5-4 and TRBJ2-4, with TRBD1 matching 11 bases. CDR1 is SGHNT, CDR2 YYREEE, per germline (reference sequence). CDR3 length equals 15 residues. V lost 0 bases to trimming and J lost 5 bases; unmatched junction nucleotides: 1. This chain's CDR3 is CASSLAGQGENIQYF. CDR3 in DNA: TGTGCCAGCAGCTTGGCGGGACAGGGGGAAAACATTCAGTACTTC.

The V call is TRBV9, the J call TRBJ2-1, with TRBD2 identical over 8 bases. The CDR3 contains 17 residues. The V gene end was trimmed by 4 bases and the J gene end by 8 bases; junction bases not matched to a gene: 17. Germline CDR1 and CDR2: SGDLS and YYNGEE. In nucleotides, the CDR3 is TGTGCCAGCAGCACAGACCCCGGGACTAGGGGACCTTATGAGCAGTTCTTC. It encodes CASSTDPGTRGPYEQFF.

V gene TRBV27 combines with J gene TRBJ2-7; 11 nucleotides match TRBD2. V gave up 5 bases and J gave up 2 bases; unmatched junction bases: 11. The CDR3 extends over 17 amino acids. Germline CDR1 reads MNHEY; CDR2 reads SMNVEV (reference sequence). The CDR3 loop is CASSIRMGLAETYEQYF. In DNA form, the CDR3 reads TGTGCCAGCAGTATACGGATGGGACTAGCGGAAACCTACGAGCAGTACTTC.

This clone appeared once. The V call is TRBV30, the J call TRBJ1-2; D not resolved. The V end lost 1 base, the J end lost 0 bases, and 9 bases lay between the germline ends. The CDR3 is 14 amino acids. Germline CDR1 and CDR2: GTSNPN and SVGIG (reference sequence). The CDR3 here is CAWSGGSPNYGYTF. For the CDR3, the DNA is TGTGCCTGGAGTGGCGGGAGCCCTAACTATGGCTACACCTTC.

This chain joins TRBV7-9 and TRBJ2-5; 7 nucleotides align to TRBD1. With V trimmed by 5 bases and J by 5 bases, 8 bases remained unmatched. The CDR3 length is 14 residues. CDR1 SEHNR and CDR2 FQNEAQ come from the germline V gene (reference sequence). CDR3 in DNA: TGTGCCAGCAGCCCGACAGGGCCGCAGGAGACCCAGTACTTC. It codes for CASSPTGPQETQYF. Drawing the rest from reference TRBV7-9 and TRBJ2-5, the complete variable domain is DTGVSQNPRHKITKRGQNVTFRCDPISEHNRLYWYRQTLGQGPEFLTYFQNEAQLEKSRLLSDRFSAERPKGSFSTLEIQRTEQGDSAMYLCASSPTGPQETQYFGPGTRLLVL.

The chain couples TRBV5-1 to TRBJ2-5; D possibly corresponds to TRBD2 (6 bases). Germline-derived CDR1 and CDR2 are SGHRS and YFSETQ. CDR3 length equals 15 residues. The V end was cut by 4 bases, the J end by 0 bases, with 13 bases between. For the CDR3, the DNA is TGCGCCAGCAGCGGGGGGAGGCGGAACCAAGAGACCCAGTACTTC. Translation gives CASSGGRRNQETQYF.